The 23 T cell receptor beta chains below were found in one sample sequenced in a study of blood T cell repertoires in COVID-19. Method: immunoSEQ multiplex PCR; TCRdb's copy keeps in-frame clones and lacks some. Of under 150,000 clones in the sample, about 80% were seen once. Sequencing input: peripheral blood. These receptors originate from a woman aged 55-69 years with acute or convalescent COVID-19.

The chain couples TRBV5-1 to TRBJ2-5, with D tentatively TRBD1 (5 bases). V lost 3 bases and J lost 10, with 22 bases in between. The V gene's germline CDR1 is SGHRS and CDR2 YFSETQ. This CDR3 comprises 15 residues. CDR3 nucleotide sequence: TGCGCCAGCAGCTCCCGACAGCCCACCCTATCTAGCCAGTACTTC. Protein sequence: CASSSRQPTLSSQYF.

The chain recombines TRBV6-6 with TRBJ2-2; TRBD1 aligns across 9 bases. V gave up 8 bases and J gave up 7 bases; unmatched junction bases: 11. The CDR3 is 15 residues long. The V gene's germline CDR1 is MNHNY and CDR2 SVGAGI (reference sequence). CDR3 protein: CASGSRQGGSGELFF. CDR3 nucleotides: TGTGCCAGCGGGTCGCGACAGGGGGGTAGCGGGGAGCTGTTTTTT.

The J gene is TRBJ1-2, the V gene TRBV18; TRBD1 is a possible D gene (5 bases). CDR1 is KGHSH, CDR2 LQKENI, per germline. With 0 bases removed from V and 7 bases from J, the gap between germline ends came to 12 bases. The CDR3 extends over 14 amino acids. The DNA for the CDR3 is TGTGCCAGCTCACCACCGGTAAGGGGAGGTGGCTACACCTTC. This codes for CASSPPVRGGGYTF.

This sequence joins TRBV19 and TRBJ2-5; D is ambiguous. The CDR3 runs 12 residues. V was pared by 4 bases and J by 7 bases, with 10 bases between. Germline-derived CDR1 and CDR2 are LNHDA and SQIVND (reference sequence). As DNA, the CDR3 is TGTGCCAGTAGTACATCCCCAGGGACCCAGTACTTC. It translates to CASSTSPGTQYF.

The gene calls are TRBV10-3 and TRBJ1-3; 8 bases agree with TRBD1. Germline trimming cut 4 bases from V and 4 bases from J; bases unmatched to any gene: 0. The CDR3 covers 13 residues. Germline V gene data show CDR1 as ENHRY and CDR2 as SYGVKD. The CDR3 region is CAISGQGGNTIYF. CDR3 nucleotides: TGTGCCATCAGTGGACAGGGGGGAAACACCATATATTTT.

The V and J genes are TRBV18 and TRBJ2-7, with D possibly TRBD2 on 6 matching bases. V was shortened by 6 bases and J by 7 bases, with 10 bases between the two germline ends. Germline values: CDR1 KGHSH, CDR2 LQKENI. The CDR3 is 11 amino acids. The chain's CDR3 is CASSPREEQYF. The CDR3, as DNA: TGTGCCAGCTCGCCGCGGGAAGAGCAGTACTTC. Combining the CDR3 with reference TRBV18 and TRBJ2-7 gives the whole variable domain NAGVMQNPRHLVRRRGQEARLRCSPMKGHSHVYWYRQLPEEGLKFMVYLQKENIIDESGMPKERFSAEFPKEGPSILRIQQVVRGDSAAYFCASSPREEQYFGPGTRLTVT.

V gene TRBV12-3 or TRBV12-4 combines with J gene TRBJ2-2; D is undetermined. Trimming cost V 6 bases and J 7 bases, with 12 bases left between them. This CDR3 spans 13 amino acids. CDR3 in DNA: TGTGCCAGCAGCCCCTTCGGCGGCGGGGAGCTGTTTTTT. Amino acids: CASSPFGGGELFF.

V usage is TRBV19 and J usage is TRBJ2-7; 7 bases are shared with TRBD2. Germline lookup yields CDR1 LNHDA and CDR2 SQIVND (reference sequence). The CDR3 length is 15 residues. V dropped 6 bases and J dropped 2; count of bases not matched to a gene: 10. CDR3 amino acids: CASRSAPSGAYEQYF. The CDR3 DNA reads TGTGCCAGTAGATCAGCCCCTAGCGGAGCCTACGAGCAGTACTTC.

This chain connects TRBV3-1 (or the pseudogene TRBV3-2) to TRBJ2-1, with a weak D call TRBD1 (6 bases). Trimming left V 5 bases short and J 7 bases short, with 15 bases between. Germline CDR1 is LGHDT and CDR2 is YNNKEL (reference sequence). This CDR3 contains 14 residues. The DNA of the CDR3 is TGTGCCAGCAGCTTTGGGACACCGGCTAATGAGCAGTTCTTC. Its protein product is CASSFGTPANEQFF.

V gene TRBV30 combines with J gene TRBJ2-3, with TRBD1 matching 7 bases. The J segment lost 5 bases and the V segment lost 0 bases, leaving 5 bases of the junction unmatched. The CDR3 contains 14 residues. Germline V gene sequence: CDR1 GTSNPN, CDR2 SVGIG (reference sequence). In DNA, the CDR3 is TGTGCCTGGAGTGTAAAGGGGGCAGGAGATACGCAGTATTTT. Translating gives CAWSVKGAGDTQYF.

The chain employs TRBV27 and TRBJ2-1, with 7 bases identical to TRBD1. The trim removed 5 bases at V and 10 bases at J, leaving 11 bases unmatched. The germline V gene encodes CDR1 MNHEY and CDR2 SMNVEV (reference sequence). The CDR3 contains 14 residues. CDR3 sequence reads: CASSLDDPGQEQFF. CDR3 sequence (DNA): TGTGCCAGCAGTCTTGATGATCCGGGACAGGAGCAGTTCTTC.

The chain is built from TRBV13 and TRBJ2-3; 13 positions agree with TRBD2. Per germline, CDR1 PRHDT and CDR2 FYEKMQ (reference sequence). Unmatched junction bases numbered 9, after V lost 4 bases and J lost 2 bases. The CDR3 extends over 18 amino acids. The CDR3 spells CASSSWTSGGGDTDTQYF. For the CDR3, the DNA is TGTGCCAGCAGCTCCTGGACTAGCGGGGGAGGTGACACAGATACGCAGTATTTT.

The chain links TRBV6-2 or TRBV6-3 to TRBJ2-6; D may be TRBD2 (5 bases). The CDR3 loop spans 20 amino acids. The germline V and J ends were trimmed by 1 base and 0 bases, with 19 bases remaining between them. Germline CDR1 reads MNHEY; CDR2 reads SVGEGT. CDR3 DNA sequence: TGTGCCAGCAGTTACTGGAGCGGACGACCCTCATACTCTGGGGCCAACGTCCTGACTTTC. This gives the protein CASSYWSGRPSYSGANVLTF.

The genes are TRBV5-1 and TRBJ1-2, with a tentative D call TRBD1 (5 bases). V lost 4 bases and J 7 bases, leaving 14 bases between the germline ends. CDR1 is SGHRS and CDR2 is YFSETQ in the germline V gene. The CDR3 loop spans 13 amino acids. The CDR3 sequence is CASSEDSGIGYTF. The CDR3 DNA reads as TGCGCCAGCAGCGAAGACAGCGGGATTGGCTACACCTTC.

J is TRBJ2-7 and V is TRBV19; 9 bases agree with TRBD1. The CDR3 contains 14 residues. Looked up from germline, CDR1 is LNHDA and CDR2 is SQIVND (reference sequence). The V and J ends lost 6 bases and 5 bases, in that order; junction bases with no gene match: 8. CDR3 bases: TGTGCCAGTAGAAGGGGACAGGGTGTCCACGAGCAGTACTTC. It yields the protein CASRRGQGVHEQYF.

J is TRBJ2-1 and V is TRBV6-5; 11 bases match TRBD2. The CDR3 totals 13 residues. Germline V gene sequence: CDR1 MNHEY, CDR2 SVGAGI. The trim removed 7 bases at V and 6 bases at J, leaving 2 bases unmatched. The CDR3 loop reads CASTTSGSNEQFF. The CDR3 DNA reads TGTGCCAGCACCACTAGCGGGAGCAATGAGCAGTTCTTC.

For the CDR3, the DNA is TGTGCCAGCAGTTTACCTACCTACCTGACTAGCGGCACCACCGGGGAGCTGTTTTTT. This sequence encodes CASSLPTYLTSGTTGELFF. The chain recombines TRBV28 with TRBJ2-2; 9 bases fit TRBD2. The J segment lost 4 bases and the V segment lost 2 bases, leaving 14 bases of the junction unmatched. This CDR3 has 19 amino acids. The germline CDR1 and CDR2 sequences are MDHEN and SYDVKM.

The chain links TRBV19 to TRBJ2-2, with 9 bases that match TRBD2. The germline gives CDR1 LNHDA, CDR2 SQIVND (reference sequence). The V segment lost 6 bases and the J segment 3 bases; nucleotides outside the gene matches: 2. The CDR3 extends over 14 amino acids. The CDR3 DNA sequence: TGTGCCAGTAGGCTAGCGGGGTACACCGGGGAGCTGTTTTTT. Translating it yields CASRLAGYTGELFF. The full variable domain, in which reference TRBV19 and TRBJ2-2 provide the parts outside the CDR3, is DGGITQSPKYLFRKEGQNVTLSCEQNLNHDAMYWYRQDPGQGLRLIYYSQIVNDFQKGDIAEGYSVSREKKESFPLTVTSAQKNPTAFYLCASRLAGYTGELFFGEGSRLTVL.

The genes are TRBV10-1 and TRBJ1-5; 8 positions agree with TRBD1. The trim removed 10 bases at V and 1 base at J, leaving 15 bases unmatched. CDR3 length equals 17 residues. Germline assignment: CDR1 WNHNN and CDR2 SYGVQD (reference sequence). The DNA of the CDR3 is TGCGCCAACCAGACAGGGGATTTCGTTAGAAGCAATCAGCCCCAGCATTTT. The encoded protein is CANQTGDFVRSNQPQHF.

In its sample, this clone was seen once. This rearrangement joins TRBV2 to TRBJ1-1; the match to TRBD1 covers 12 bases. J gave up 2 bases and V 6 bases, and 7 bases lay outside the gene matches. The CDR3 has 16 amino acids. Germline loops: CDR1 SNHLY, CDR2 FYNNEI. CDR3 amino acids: CASRAPGQGANTEAFF. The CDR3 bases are TGTGCCAGCAGGGCCCCGGGACAGGGGGCAAACACTGAAGCTTTCTTT.

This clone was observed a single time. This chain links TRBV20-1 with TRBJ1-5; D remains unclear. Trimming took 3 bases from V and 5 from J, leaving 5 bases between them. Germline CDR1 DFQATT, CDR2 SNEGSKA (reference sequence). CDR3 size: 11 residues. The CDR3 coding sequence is TGCAGTGCTAGGAGGGATCAGCCCCAGCATTTT. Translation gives CSARRDQPQHF.

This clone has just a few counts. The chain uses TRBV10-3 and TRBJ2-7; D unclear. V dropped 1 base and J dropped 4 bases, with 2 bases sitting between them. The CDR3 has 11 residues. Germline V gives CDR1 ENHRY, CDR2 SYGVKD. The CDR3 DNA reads TGTGCCATCAGTGAGTTATACGAGCAGTACTTC. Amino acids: CAISELYEQYF.

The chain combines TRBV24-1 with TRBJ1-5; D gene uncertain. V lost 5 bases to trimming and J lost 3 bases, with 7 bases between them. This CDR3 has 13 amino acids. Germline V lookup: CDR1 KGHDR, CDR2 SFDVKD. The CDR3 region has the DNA TGTGCCACCAGTGCGACAAACAATCAGCCCCAGCATTTT. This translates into CATSATNNQPQHF.